These 11 T cell receptor beta chains share one sample of origin, sequenced in a study of blood T cell repertoires in COVID-19. Assay used: immunoSEQ multiplex PCR; TCRdb lists only in-frame clones, some missing. The sample holds fewer than 350,000 clones, approximately 90% seen once. Specimen: peripheral blood. Source of these receptors: a man aged 40-49 years with acute or convalescent COVID-19.

This clone was found once. V is TRBV7-2 and J is TRBJ2-1; TRBD1 agrees at 7 bases. Germline V gives CDR1 SGHTA, CDR2 FQGNSA. The length of the CDR3 is 13 residues. V trimming: 10 bases; J trimming: 6 bases; junction bases outside the gene matches: 9. For the CDR3, the DNA is TGTGCCATTGACAGGGTTGCCCCCAATGAGCAGTTCTTC. It is translated as CAIDRVAPNEQFF.

The rearrangement joins TRBV6-5 to TRBJ2-7, with TRBD2 identical over 11 bases. This CDR3 region has 15 residues. J lost 3 bases, V lost 6 bases, and 7 bases had no gene match. CDR1 is MNHEY, CDR2 SVGAGI, per germline. The DNA for the CDR3 is TGTGCCAGCAGGTTCACTAGCGGGGGCTTCTACGAGCAGTACTTC. Its protein product is CASRFTSGGFYEQYF.

The CDR3 DNA reads TGCGCCAGCAGCCAAGATGGGACATTAGGATACGAGCAGTACTTC. Protein sequence: CASSQDGTLGYEQYF. V usage is TRBV4-1 and J usage is TRBJ2-7, with a tentative D call TRBD1 (6 bases). There are 15 residues in the CDR3. Germline CDR1 MGHRA, CDR2 YSYEKL. Deletions cut 0 bases from V and 4 bases from J, with 13 bases between.

The genes are TRBV9 and TRBJ1-3, with D perhaps TRBD1 (6 bases). The CDR3 spans 15 residues. Germline CDR1 reads SGDLS; CDR2 reads YYNGEE. Trimming removed 3 bases at V and 0 bases at J, with 10 bases between. The CDR3 loop is CASSAGQTSGNTIYF. Written as DNA, the CDR3 is TGTGCCAGCAGCGCCGGACAGACCTCTGGAAACACCATATATTTT.

The chain couples TRBV28 to TRBJ1-5; the D gene is possibly TRBD1 (6 bases). V gave up 4 bases and J gave up 0 bases, with 10 bases separating them. Germline-derived CDR1 and CDR2 are MDHEN and SYDVKM. The CDR3 runs to 15 residues. The CDR3 DNA reads as TGTGCCAGCAGTTCCGGGACAAATAGCAATCAGCCCCAGCATTTT. Translated: CASSSGTNSNQPQHF.

The V call is TRBV7-9, the J call TRBJ1-4; D might be TRBD1 (6 bases). Per the germline V gene, CDR1 is SEHNR and CDR2 is FQNEAQ (reference sequence). V was trimmed by 6 bases and J by 0 bases, leaving 14 bases between them. The CDR3 has 16 residues. CDR3 sequence reads: CASRSAGVATNEKLFF. The DNA of the CDR3 is TGTGCCAGCAGATCAGCAGGGGTCGCAACTAATGAAAAACTGTTTTTT.

The genes are TRBV30 and TRBJ1-3, with 7 nucleotides matching TRBD1. In germline, CDR1 is GTSNPN, CDR2 SVGIG (reference sequence). Germline trimming cut 0 bases from V and 4 bases from J; bases unmatched to any gene: 3. CDR3 length: 14 amino acids. CDR3 in amino acids: CAWSVWDRGNTIYF. The CDR3, as DNA: TGTGCCTGGAGTGTGTGGGACAGAGGAAACACCATATATTTT.

V and J are TRBV30 and TRBJ1-6; D not resolved. V was shortened by 1 base and J by 0 bases, with 7 bases between the two germline ends. The CDR3 totals 15 residues. In germline, CDR1 is GTSNPN, CDR2 SVGIG (reference sequence). CDR3 protein: CAWSAGSSYNSPLHF. CDR3 in DNA: TGTGCCTGGAGTGCGGGGAGCTCCTATAATTCACCCCTCCACTTT.

CDR3 protein: CASSSDRDGQPQHF. CDR3 nucleotides: TGTGCCAGCAGCTCCGACAGGGACGGTCAGCCCCAGCATTTT. This rearrangement joins TRBV5-4 to TRBJ1-5; 7 nucleotides agree with TRBD1. This CDR3 is 14 amino acids long. After removal of 3 bases from V and 6 bases from J, the junction contained 6 bases not matched to a gene. Germline V gives CDR1 SGHNT, CDR2 YYREEE (reference sequence).

The chain is built from TRBV19 and TRBJ2-2, with 7 positions matching TRBD1. Looked up from germline, CDR1 is LNHDA and CDR2 is SQIVND (reference sequence). The CDR3 covers 15 residues. The junction had 6 bases not matched to a gene; V was cut back by 4 bases and J by 4 bases. For the CDR3, the DNA is TGTGCCAGTAGTACGAGGGGGCGCGGCACCGGGGAGCTGTTTTTT. Translated, it gives CASSTRGRGTGELFF. Based on the CDR3 plus reference TRBV19 and TRBJ2-2, the full variable domain is DGGITQSPKYLFRKEGQNVTLSCEQNLNHDAMYWYRQDPGQGLRLIYYSQIVNDFQKGDIAEGYSVSREKKESFPLTVTSAQKNPTAFYLCASSTRGRGTGELFFGEGSRLTVL.

The rearrangement joins TRBV11-3 to TRBJ2-1; 8 nucleotides line up with TRBD1. V lost 4 bases to trimming and J lost 5 bases; unmatched junction nucleotides: 4. Germline CDR1 SGHNT, CDR2 YENEEA. The CDR3 has 14 residues. CDR3 sequence (DNA): TGTGCCAGCAGCTGGGGACAGGTCAACAATGAGCAGTTCTTC. Amino acid sequence: CASSWGQVNNEQFF.